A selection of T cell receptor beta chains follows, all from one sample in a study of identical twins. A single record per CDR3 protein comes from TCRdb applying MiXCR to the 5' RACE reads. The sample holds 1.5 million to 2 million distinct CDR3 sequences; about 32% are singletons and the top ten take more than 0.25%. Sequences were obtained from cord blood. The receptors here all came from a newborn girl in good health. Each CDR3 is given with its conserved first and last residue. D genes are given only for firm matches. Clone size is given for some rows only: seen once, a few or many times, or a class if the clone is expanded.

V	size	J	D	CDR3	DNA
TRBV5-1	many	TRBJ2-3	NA	CASSLVTPTDTQYF	TGCGCCAGCAGCTTGGTTACTCCCACAGATACGCAGTATTTT
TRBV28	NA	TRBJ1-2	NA	CASRRWALSGYTF	TGTGCCAGTCGACGGTGGGCCCTCAGTGGCTACACCTTC
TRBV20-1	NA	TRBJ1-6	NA	CSARDQDGGYSPLHF	TGCAGTGCTAGAGATCAGGATGGTGGTTATTCACCCCTCCACTTT
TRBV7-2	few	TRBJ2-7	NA	CASSWDKFYEQYF	TGTGCCAGCAGCTGGGACAAATTCTACGAGCAGTACTTC
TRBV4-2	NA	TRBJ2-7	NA	CASSQVVGPSEQYF	TGTGCCAGCAGCCAGGTTGTGGGGCCGTCCGAGCAGTACTTC
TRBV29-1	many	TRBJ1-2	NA	CSVESGYGYTF	TGCAGCGTTGAATCCGGCTATGGCTACACCTTC
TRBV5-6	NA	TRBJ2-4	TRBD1	CASSLFTTGPRTQYF	TGTGCCAGCAGCTTGTTTACGACAGGGCCTCGTACCCAGTACTTC
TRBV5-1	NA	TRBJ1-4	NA	CASSRQEGEKLFF	TGCGCCAGCAGCCGACAGGAAGGAGAAAAACTGTTTTTT
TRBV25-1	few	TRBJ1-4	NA	CASSESPTNEKLFF	TGTGCCAGCAGTGAGAGCCCCACTAATGAAAAACTGTTTTTT
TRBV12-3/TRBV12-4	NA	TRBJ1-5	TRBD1	CASSSRTGTSNQPQHF	TGTGCCAGCAGTAGTAGGACAGGGACCAGCAATCAGCCCCAGCATTTT
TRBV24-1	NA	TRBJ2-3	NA	CATSDLGGATGTDTQYF	TGTGCCACCAGTGATTTGGGGGGAGCTACAGGGACAGATACGCAGTATTTT
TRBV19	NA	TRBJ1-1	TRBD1	CASRGQGWNTEAFF	TGTGCCAGTAGGGGACAGGGTTGGAACACTGAAGCTTTCTTT
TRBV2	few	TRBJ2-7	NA	CASSEGGLHEQYF	TGTGCCAGCAGTGAAGGGGGGCTACACGAGCAGTACTTC
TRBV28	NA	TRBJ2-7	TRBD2	CASSSRIGSGDYEQYF	TGTGCCAGCAGTTCCCGGATAGGTAGCGGGGACTACGAGCAGTACTTC
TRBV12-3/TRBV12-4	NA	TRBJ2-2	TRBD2	CASTLAGPTGELFF	TGTGCCAGCACCCTAGCGGGTCCCACCGGGGAGCTGTTTTTT
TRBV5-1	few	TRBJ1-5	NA	CASSVQGLSNQPQHF	TGCGCCAGCAGCGTGCAGGGGCTTAGCAATCAGCCCCAGCATTTT
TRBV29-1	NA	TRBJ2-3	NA	CSSARGFTDTQYF	TGCAGCTCTGCAAGGGGGTTCACAGATACGCAGTATTTT
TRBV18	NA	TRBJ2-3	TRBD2	CASSPSSGRFQLQSTDTQYF	TGTGCCAGCTCACCTTCTAGCGGGAGGTTCCAACTCCAAAGCACAGATACGCAGTATTTT
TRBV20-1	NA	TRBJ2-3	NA	CSARMRTSTDTQYF	TGCAGTGCTAGAATGAGGACTAGCACAGATACGCAGTATTTT
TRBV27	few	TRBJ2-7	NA	CASSWGGVAYEQYF	TGTGCCAGCAGTTGGGGTGGGGTCGCCTACGAGCAGTACTTC
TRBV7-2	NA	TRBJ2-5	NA	CASSLIRPRQETQYF	TGTGCCAGCAGCTTAATACGGCCGCGCCAAGAGACCCAGTACTTC
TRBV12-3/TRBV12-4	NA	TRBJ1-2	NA	CASSLASSPKDGYTF	TGTGCCAGCAGTTTAGCTTCGAGCCCTAAGGATGGCTACACCTTC
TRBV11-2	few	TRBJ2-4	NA	CASSLKWGVVQYF	TGTGCCAGCAGCTTAAAATGGGGAGTTGTCCAGTACTTC
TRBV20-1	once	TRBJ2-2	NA	CSARRTSNTGELFF	TGCAGTGCTAGACGTACCTCGAACACCGGGGAGCTGTTTTTT
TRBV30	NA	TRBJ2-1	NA	CAWSVDIGNYNEQFF	TGTGCCTGGAGTGTAGATATAGGCAACTACAATGAGCAGTTCTTC
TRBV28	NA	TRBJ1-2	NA	CASSLGAGHYGYTF	TGTGCCAGCAGTTTAGGCGCAGGCCACTATGGCTACACCTTC
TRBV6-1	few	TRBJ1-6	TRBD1	CASSEYRTGKSPLHF	TGTGCCAGCAGTGAATATCGGACAGGAAAATCACCCCTCCACTTT
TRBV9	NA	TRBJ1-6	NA	CASSLRDRPSSYNSPLHF	TGTGCCAGCAGCCTCCGGGACCGTCCTAGCTCCTATAATTCACCCCTCCACTTT
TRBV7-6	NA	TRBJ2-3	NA	CASSSGGAGTTDTQYF	TGTGCCAGCAGTTCTGGTGGGGCAGGGACGACAGATACGCAGTATTTT
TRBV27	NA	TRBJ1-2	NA	CASSLAPLPNYGYTF	TGTGCCAGCAGTTTAGCCCCGCTTCCGAACTATGGCTACACCTTC
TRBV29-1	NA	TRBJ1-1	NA	CSGGQGPGTEAFF	TGCAGCGGAGGTCAGGGGCCGGGGACTGAAGCTTTCTTT
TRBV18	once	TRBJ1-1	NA	CASSPKSRGADLAFF	TGTGCCAGCTCACCGAAGAGTAGGGGAGCGGACTTAGCTTTCTTT
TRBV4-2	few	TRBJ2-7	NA	CASSQDLTAPYEQYF	TGTGCCAGCAGCCAAGATCTGACGGCTCCCTACGAGCAGTACTTC
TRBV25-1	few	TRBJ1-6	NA	CASSEWGAGASPLHF	TGTGCCAGCAGTGAATGGGGGGCAGGTGCCTCACCCCTCCACTTT
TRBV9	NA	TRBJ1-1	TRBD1	CASSVKSWTGEGPNTEAFF	TGTGCCAGCAGCGTAAAGTCCTGGACAGGGGAGGGCCCTAACACTGAAGCTTTCTTT
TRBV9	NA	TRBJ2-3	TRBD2	CASSVGAGGPDTQYF	TGTGCCAGCAGCGTAGGAGCGGGAGGGCCAGATACGCAGTATTTT
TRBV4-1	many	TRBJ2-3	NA	CASSHLWDTQYF	TGCGCCAGCAGCCACCTTTGGGATACGCAGTATTTT
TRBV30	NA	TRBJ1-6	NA	CAWSVAQEWNSPPHF	TGTGCCTGGAGTGTAGCACAGGAGTGGAATTCACCCCCCCACTTT
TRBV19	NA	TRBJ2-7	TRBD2	CASSPGGPSYEQYF	TGTGCCAGTAGCCCGGGAGGGCCCTCCTACGAGCAGTACTTC
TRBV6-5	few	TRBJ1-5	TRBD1	CASSKNTGDQPQHF	TGTGCCAGCAGTAAGAACACAGGGGATCAGCCCCAGCATTTT